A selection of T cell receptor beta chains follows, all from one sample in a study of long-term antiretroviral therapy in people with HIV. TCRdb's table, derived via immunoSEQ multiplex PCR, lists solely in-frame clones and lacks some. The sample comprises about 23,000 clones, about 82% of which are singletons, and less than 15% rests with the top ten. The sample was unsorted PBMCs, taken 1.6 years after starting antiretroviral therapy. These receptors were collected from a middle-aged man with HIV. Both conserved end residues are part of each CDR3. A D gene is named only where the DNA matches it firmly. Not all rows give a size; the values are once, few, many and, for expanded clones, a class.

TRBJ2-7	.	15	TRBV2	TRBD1	TGTGCCAGCAGTCAACAGGGGGACCTATCCTACGAGCAGTACTTC	CASSQQGDLSYEQYF
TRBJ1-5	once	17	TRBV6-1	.	TGTGCCAGCAGTGAATGGGGATTCCAGACATCTGGTCAGCCCCAGCATTTT	CASSEWGFQTSGQPQHF
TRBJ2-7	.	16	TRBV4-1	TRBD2	TGCGCCAGCAGCCAAGGGTCCGGGAGCGGGGGCTACGAGCAGTACTTC	CASSQGSGSGGYEQYF
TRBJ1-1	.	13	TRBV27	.	TGTGCCAGCAGTTTATCTCAGGGGATTGAAGCTTTCTTT	CASSLSQGIEAFF
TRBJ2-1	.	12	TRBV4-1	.	TGCGCCAGCAGCCCGGACAGCAATGAGCAGTTCTTC	CASSPDSNEQFF
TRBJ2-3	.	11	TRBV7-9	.	TGTGCCAGCAGCTTCACAGATACGCAGTATTTT	CASSFTDTQYF
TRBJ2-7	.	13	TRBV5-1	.	TGCGCCAGCAGCTTGGACATAGCTACAGAGCAGTACTTC	CASSLDIATEQYF
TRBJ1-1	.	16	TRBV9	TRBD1	TGTGCCAGCAGCGTAGTGGCAGGGGGCGTGAACACTGAAGCTTTCTTT	CASSVVAGGVNTEAFF
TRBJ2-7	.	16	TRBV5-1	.	TGCGCCAGCAGCTTGGGGCCAGGCGTCAGCTCCTACGAGCAGTACTTC	CASSLGPGVSSYEQYF
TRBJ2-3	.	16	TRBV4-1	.	TGCGCCAGCAGCCAAGAATGGCGGGGGCTCACAGATACGCAGTATTTT	CASSQEWRGLTDTQYF
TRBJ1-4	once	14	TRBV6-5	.	TGTGCCAGCAGCCCGGGACGGTCTAATGAAAAACTGTTTTTT	CASSPGRSNEKLFF
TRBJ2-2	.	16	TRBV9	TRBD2	TGTGCCAGCAGCCGGACTAGCGGGAGAGCGGCCGGGGAGCTGTTTTTT	CASSRTSGRAAGELFF
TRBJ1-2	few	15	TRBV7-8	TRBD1	TGTGCCAGCAGCAGAACAGGGGGCGCCGACTATGGCTACACCTTC	CASSRTGGADYGYTF
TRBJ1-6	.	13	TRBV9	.	TGTGCCAGCAGCGTAGACGCGGTTTCACCCCTCCACTTT	CASSVDAVSPLHF
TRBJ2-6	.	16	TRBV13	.	TGTGCCAGCCTTGACACGGCCACCTCTGGGGCCAACGTCCTGACTTTC	CASLDTATSGANVLTF
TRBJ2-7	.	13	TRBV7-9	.	TGTGCCAGCAGCCCACCGGCGTCCTACGAGCAGTACTTC	CASSPPASYEQYF
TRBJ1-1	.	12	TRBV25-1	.	TGTGCCAGCAGCGAGGATTACACTGAAGCTTTCTTT	CASSEDYTEAFF
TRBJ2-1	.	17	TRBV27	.	TGTGCCAGCAGTCATTCGGGAGTGATCAGCACCTACAATGAGCAGTTCTTC	CASSHSGVISTYNEQFF
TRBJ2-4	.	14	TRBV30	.	TGTGCCTGGAGTGTAAACCAGGCCACAAACATTCAGTACTTC	CAWSVNQATNIQYF
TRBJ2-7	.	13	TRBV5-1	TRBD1	TGCGCCAGCAGCCGGGACAGACCCTACGAGCAGTACTTC	CASSRDRPYEQYF
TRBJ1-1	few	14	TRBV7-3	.	TGTGCCAGCAGCTCACAGGGATTCGAGGCTGAAGCTTTCTTT	CASSSQGFEAEAFF
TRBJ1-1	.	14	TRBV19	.	TGTGCCAGTGCCCTCCGGGGATCGAACACTGAAGCTTTCTTT	CASALRGSNTEAFF
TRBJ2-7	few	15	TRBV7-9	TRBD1	TGTGCCAGCAGCTCGCATCCGGGACAGGCCTACGAGCAGTACTTC	CASSSHPGQAYEQYF
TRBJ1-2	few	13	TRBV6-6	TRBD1	TGTGCCAGCAGCCCAGGACAGGCCTATGGCTACACCTTC	CASSPGQAYGYTF
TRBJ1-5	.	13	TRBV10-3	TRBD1	TGTGCCATAGCCGGGACAGTTCAGGAGCCCCAGCATTTT	CAIAGTVQEPQHF
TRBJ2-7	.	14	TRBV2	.	TGTGCCAGCAGTGAAGACCCGTCCTCCTACGAGCAGTACTTC	CASSEDPSSYEQYF
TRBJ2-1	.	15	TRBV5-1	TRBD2	TGCGCCAGCAGCTTGGGAAGTAGCGGGACATCAAAAGGGATCTTC	CASSLGSSGTSKGIF
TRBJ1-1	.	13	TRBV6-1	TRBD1	TGTGCCAGCAGTGAAAGGACAGGGGCTGAAGCTTTCTTT	CASSERTGAEAFF
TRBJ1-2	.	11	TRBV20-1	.	TGCAGTGCTCTTTTAAACTATGGCTACACCTTC	CSALLNYGYTF
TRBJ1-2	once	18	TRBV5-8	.	TGTGCCAGCAGCTTGCGGAGAGAGGTGTTGGGGTCGCACTATGGCTACACCTTC	CASSLRREVLGSHYGYTF
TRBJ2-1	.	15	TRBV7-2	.	TGTGCCAGCAGCTTAGAGCGGCGATCCTACAATGAGCAGTTCTTC	CASSLERRSYNEQFF
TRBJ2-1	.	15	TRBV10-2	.	TGCGCCAGCAGTGAGATGGGTGGGTGGGACAATGAGCAGTTCTTC	CASSEMGGWDNEQFF
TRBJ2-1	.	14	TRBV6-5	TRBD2	TGTGCCAGCAGCCCGGACGGGGGGTTTAATGAGCAGTTCTTC	CASSPDGGFNEQFF
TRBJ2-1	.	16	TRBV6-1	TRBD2	TGTGCCAGCAGTGTCTTGTCTAGCGGGGTGAACAATGAGCAGTTCTTC	CASSVLSSGVNNEQFF
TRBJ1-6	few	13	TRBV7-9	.	TGTGCCAGCAGCTTAGAAACAAGGGGGCCCCTCCACTTT	CASSLETRGPLHF
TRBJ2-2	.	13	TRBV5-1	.	TGCGCCAGCAGCTTTGGAGCGACCGGGGAGCTGTTTTTT	CASSFGATGELFF
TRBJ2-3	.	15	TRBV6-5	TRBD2	TGTGCCAGCAGCTGGACTAGCGGGGTTGCAGATACGCAGTATTTT	CASSWTSGVADTQYF
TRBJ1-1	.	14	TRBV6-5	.	TGTGCCAGCAGGTACCTTCGGGACTACCCTGAAGCTTTCTTT	CASRYLRDYPEAFF
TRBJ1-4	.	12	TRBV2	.	TGTGCCAGCAGTGAACGAGCATACGTGGGGTTTTTT	CASSERAYVGFF
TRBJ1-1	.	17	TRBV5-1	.	TGCGCCAGCAGCTTGGATCTAGTTGGGGGTCCAAACACTGAAGCTTTCTTT	CASSLDLVGGPNTEAFF
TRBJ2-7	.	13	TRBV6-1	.	TGTGCGGCAGATATAGGCCATTCCTACGAGCAGTACTTC	CAADIGHSYEQYF
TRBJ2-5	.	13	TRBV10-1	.	TGCGCCAGCAGTGATAATGTGCGGGAGACCCAGTACTTC	CASSDNVRETQYF
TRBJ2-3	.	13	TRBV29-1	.	TGCACCATGCACGGGCCTAGCACAGATACGCAGTATTTT	CTMHGPSTDTQYF
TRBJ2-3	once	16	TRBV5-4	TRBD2	TGTGCCAGCAGCCTAGGCACTAGCGGGAGATCAGATACGCAGTATTTT	CASSLGTSGRSDTQYF
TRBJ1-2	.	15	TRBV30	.	TGTGCCTGGAGTGTACTAACCAGGGCAGGGTATGGCTACACCTTC	CAWSVLTRAGYGYTF
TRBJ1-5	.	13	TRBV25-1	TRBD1	TGTGCCAGTTCGGGACAGGGACATCAGCCCCAGCATTTT	CASSGQGHQPQHF
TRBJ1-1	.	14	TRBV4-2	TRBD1	TGTGCCAGCAGACTTGGACAGGGGAACACTGAAGCTTTCTTT	CASRLGQGNTEAFF
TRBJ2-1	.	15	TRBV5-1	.	TGCGCCAGCAGCTTGGCCAAGAGCTCCTACAATGAGCAGTTCTTC	CASSLAKSSYNEQFF
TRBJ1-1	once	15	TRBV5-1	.	TGCGCCAGCAGCGGGGGGGACGCTCGTAGGACTGAAGCTTTCTTT	CASSGGDARRTEAFF
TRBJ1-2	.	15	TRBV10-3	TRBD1	TGTGCCATCAGTGAGGAGGGACAGAATAACTATGGCTACACCTTC	CAISEEGQNNYGYTF
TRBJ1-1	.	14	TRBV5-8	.	TGTGCCAGCAGCTTGGTTGGGGGCAACACTGAAGCTTTCTTT	CASSLVGGNTEAFF
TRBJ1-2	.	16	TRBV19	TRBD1	TGTGCCAGTACTAACCGGCCGGGACAGGGGGCGAATGGCTACACCTTC	CASTNRPGQGANGYTF
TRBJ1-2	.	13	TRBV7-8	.	TGTGCCAGCAGCTTAGGGGAGGACTATGGCTACACCTTC	CASSLGEDYGYTF